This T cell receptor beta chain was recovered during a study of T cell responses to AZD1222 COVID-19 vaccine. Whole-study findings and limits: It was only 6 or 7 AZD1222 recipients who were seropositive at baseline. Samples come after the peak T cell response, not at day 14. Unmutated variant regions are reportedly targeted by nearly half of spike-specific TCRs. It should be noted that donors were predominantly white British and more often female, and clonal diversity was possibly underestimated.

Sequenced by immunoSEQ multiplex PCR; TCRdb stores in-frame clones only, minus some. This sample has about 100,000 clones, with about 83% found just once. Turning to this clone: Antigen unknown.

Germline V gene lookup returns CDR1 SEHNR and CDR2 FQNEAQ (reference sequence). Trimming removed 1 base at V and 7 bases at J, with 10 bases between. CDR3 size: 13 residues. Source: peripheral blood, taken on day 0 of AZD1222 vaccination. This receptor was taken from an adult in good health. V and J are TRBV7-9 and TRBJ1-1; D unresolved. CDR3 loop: CASSLVGGVEAFF. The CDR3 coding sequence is TGTGCCAGCAGCTTAGTGGGTGGAGTTGAAGCTTTCTTT.